A selection of T cell receptor beta chains follows, all from one sample in a study of blood T cells in healthy people across ages. MiXCR was run by TCRdb on the 5' RACE reads, yielding one entry per CDR3 protein. The profile covers approximately 770,000 distinct CDR3 sequences, with roughly 60% appearing a single time and roughly 20% taken by the ten largest. Specimen: blood. These receptors came from a man aged 25-40 years in good health. The CDR3 runs from the conserved cysteine through the conserved F or W. Each record gives: D gene, V gene, J gene, clone size, CDR3 DNA, CDR3 protein. D genes are given only for firm matches. The size field is filled for only some rows; it gives once, few, many or a size class.

d_call: .
v_call: TRBV9
j_call: TRBJ1-2
clone_size: once
cdr3_nt: TGTGCCAGCAGCGTAGGCCGGGGGGGCTACACCTTC
cdr3_aa: CASSVGRGGYTF

d_call: .
v_call: TRBV7-2
j_call: TRBJ1-5
clone_size: .
cdr3_nt: TGTGCCAGCAGCTTACTTCCCCTCAGGGGTCAGCCCCAGCATTTT
cdr3_aa: CASSLLPLRGQPQHF

d_call: .
v_call: TRBV20-1
j_call: TRBJ2-7
clone_size: few
cdr3_nt: TGCAGTGCTCCTACACCGGGATTCCTCGAGCAGTACTTC
cdr3_aa: CSAPTPGFLEQYF

d_call: .
v_call: TRBV12-3/TRBV12-4
j_call: TRBJ2-7
clone_size: .
cdr3_nt: TGTGCCAGCAGTTTTTTAGGAGGTGCGTACGAGCAGTACTTC
cdr3_aa: CASSFLGGAYEQYF

d_call: .
v_call: TRBV20-1
j_call: TRBJ2-7
clone_size: few
cdr3_nt: TGCAGTGCTAAACCTCTGACGGGCGCCTACGAGCAGTACTTC
cdr3_aa: CSAKPLTGAYEQYF

d_call: .
v_call: TRBV6-6
j_call: TRBJ2-5
clone_size: .
cdr3_nt: TGTGCCAGCAGCGCCCCAAGGGCTGAGCAGTACTTC
cdr3_aa: CASSAPRAEQYF

d_call: .
v_call: TRBV29-1
j_call: TRBJ2-1
clone_size: .
cdr3_nt: TGCAGCGTGACTTTTACCTACAATGAGCAGTTCTTC
cdr3_aa: CSVTFTYNEQFF

d_call: .
v_call: TRBV10-3
j_call: TRBJ2-1
clone_size: .
cdr3_nt: TGTGCCATCAGTGAGTCGGCAGCCGGGACCGCCTTAGGAGAGCAGTTCTTC
cdr3_aa: CAISESAAGTALGEQFF

d_call: TRBD1
v_call: TRBV20-1
j_call: TRBJ2-7
clone_size: few
cdr3_nt: TGCAGTGCTGGAAAGACAGGGGGCAACGAGCAGTACTTC
cdr3_aa: CSAGKTGGNEQYF

d_call: .
v_call: TRBV25-1
j_call: TRBJ2-7
clone_size: once
cdr3_nt: TGTGCCACGTCTCCGGACGGAGAGTACGAGCAGTACTTC
cdr3_aa: CATSPDGEYEQYF

d_call: .
v_call: TRBV7-9
j_call: TRBJ1-5
clone_size: once
cdr3_nt: TGTGCCAGCAGCCCCTCGGGGCAGCCCCAGCATTTT
cdr3_aa: CASSPSGQPQHF

d_call: TRBD1
v_call: TRBV6-1
j_call: TRBJ2-1
clone_size: .
cdr3_nt: TGTGCCAGCAGTGAAAGACAGGGGATCCCTAATGAGCAGTTCTTC
cdr3_aa: CASSERQGIPNEQFF

d_call: .
v_call: TRBV2
j_call: TRBJ2-6
clone_size: .
cdr3_nt: TGTGCCACTCCCGCAAGGGTTAGCTCTGGGGCCAACGTCCCGACTTTC
cdr3_aa: CATPARVSSGANVPTF

d_call: .
v_call: TRBV25-1
j_call: TRBJ2-5
clone_size: .
cdr3_nt: TGTGCCAGCAGTTCGTTAGGGTCAGAGACCCAGTACTTC
cdr3_aa: CASSSLGSETQYF

d_call: .
v_call: TRBV2
j_call: TRBJ1-2
clone_size: .
cdr3_nt: TGTGCCAGCAAATACTTAAAGGGTGACGGCGGCTACACCTTC
cdr3_aa: CASKYLKGDGGYTF

d_call: .
v_call: TRBV3-1
j_call: TRBJ1-5
clone_size: once
cdr3_nt: TGTGCCAGCAGCCAAGGAATAACGTTCGAGCCCCAGCATTTT
cdr3_aa: CASSQGITFEPQHF

d_call: TRBD2
v_call: TRBV5-1
j_call: TRBJ2-3
clone_size: .
cdr3_nt: TGCGCCAGCAGCCCAAGGGAGGGATGGGGCACAGATACGCAGTATTTT
cdr3_aa: CASSPREGWGTDTQYF

d_call: .
v_call: TRBV6-5
j_call: TRBJ2-7
clone_size: few
cdr3_nt: TGTGCCACAGCCATGGCGGAGGGGGCTTCCTACGAGCAGTACTTC
cdr3_aa: CATAMAEGASYEQYF

d_call: TRBD2
v_call: TRBV28
j_call: TRBJ2-7
clone_size: .
cdr3_nt: TGTGCCAGCCTCCCGGGACTAACGGGCGAGCAGTACTTC
cdr3_aa: CASLPGLTGEQYF

d_call: .
v_call: TRBV3-1
j_call: TRBJ2-5
clone_size: few
cdr3_nt: TGTGCCAGCAGCCAAGACCCCCGAGGGGTCGCAGAGACCCAGTACTTC
cdr3_aa: CASSQDPRGVAETQYF

d_call: .
v_call: TRBV5-1
j_call: TRBJ1-2
clone_size: few
cdr3_nt: TGCGCCAGCAGCTTGGTAACTTCCCGGGGAGGCTACACCTTC
cdr3_aa: CASSLVTSRGGYTF

d_call: .
v_call: TRBV20-1
j_call: TRBJ1-1
clone_size: few
cdr3_nt: TGCAGTGCTAGAAAAGAGGGCTTGGGCACTGAAGCTTTCTTT
cdr3_aa: CSARKEGLGTEAFF

d_call: .
v_call: TRBV7-2
j_call: TRBJ2-1
clone_size: .
cdr3_nt: TGTGCCAGCAGCCTTATTCGGGGGAGCTCCTACAATGAGCAGTTCTTC
cdr3_aa: CASSLIRGSSYNEQFF